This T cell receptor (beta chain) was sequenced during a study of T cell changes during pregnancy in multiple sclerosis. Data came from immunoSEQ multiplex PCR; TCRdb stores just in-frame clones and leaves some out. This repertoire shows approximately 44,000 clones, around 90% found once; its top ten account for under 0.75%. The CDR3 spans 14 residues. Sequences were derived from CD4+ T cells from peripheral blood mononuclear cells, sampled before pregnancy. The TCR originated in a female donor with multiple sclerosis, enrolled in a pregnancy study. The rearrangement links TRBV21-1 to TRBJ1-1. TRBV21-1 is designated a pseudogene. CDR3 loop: CASSKANSPTEAFF. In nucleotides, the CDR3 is TGTGCCAGCAGCAAAGCGAACTCTCCCACTGAAGCTTTCTTT.